One sample yielded the 25 T cell receptor beta chains listed below, sequenced in a study of T cell responses to AZD1222 COVID-19 vaccine. Sequencing was performed with immunoSEQ multiplex PCR; in TCRdb, only in-frame clones are kept and a portion is missing. The data contain 140,000 or so clones, roughly 88% of them seen just once; the ten biggest clones take up 1.9%. This material consisted of peripheral blood, taken 28 days after the second AZD1222 dose. These receptors came from an adult who received the AZD1222 COVID-19 vaccine.

The chain couples TRBV19 to TRBJ2-3; 8 bases are shared with TRBD2. Trimming at V came to 5 bases and at J to 2 bases, leaving 9 bases not matched to a gene. This CDR3 contains 16 residues. Germline values: CDR1 LNHDA, CDR2 SQIVND (reference sequence). CDR3 bases: TGTGCCAGTAGTCTTCGAACTAGCGGACTCACAGATACGCAGTATTTT. Its translation: CASSLRTSGLTDTQYF.

The V call is TRBV5-1, the J call TRBJ1-2, with D possibly being TRBD1 (5 bases). The CDR3 loop spans 13 amino acids. Germline CDR1 is SGHRS and CDR2 is YFSETQ. The V gene lost 2 bases and the J gene lost 8 bases, with 13 bases spanning the gap. The DNA of the CDR3 is TGCGCCAGCAGCTTAATGGGGGAAGCCGGCTACACCTTC. Its protein product is CASSLMGEAGYTF. The variable domain in full, with the rest retrieved from reference TRBV5-1 and TRBJ1-2, is KAGVTQTPRYLIKTRGQQVTLSCSPISGHRSVSWYQQTPGQGLQFLFEYFSETQRNKGNFPGRFSGRQFSNSRSEMNVSTLELGDSALYLCASSLMGEAGYTFGSGTRLTVV.

The DNA of the CDR3 is TGCAGCGTCGTGACTAGCGGGGGAAAAGATACGCAGTATTTT. The encoded protein is CSVVTSGGKDTQYF. The chain uses TRBV29-1 and TRBJ2-3; TRBD2 matches at 12 bases. Germline V gene data show CDR1 as SQVTM and CDR2 as ANQGSEA. Trimming cost V 6 bases and J 5 bases; bases outside gene matches: 6. This CDR3 spans 14 amino acids.

The chain carries TRBV16 and TRBJ1-2; 7 nucleotides match TRBD1. After removal of 4 bases from V and 2 bases from J, the junction contained 16 bases not matched to a gene. Per germline, CDR1 KGHSY and CDR2 FQNENV. This CDR3 spans 18 amino acids. CDR3 nucleotides: TGTGCCAGCAGCCCCCAGGGACAGTCTAAATCCCTAAACTATGGCTACACCTTC. This gives the protein CASSPQGQSKSLNYGYTF.

The chain links TRBV7-9 to TRBJ1-1, with D uncertain. V was trimmed by 8 bases and J by 1 base, leaving 11 bases between them. Per the germline V gene, CDR1 is SEHNR and CDR2 is FQNEAQ (reference sequence). CDR3 size: 13 residues. CDR3 sequence (DNA): TGTGCCAGCGGCGGGAACGGGAACACTGAAGCTTTCTTT. This encodes CASGGNGNTEAFF.

The gene calls are TRBV7-9 and TRBJ1-6; TRBD1 aligns across 10 bases. Germline V gene sequence: CDR1 SEHNR, CDR2 FQNEAQ (reference sequence). The CDR3 runs to 15 residues. V lost 5 bases to trimming and J lost 10 bases; unmatched junction nucleotides: 8. The CDR3 DNA is TGTGCCAGCAGCCCACCAGGGACAGGGGTCTCACCCCTCCACTTT. Translating gives CASSPPGTGVSPLHF.

The chain is built from TRBV11-2 and TRBJ1-4, with 8 bases that match TRBD1. The germline gives CDR1 SGHAT, CDR2 FQNNGV. The CDR3 is 14 amino acids. V was clipped by 6 bases and J by 7 bases; unmatched bases: 7. CDR3 loop: CASRRQGNSEKLFF. The CDR3 DNA follows: TGTGCCAGCAGGCGACAGGGGAATAGTGAAAAACTGTTTTTT. Combining the CDR3 with reference TRBV11-2 and TRBJ1-4 gives the whole variable domain EAGVAQSPRYKIIEKRQSVAFWCNPISGHATLYWYQQILGQGPKLLIQFQNNGVVDDSQLPKDRFSAERLKGVDSTLKIQPAKLEDSAVYLCASRRQGNSEKLFFGSGTQLSVL.

The chain employs TRBV2 and TRBJ1-1; TRBD1 might be the D (5 bases). This CDR3 is built from 14 residues. The V gene's germline CDR1 is SNHLY and CDR2 FYNNEI. V was cut by 1 base and J by 5 bases, with 11 bases left in between. The CDR3: CASSEGRGWTEAFF. CDR3 in DNA: TGTGCCAGCAGTGAAGGCCGGGGGTGGACTGAAGCTTTCTTT.

V and J are TRBV25-1 and TRBJ2-3, with 12 bases fitting TRBD2. V lost 8 bases to trimming and J lost 2 bases; unmatched junction nucleotides: 2. This CDR3 has 14 amino acids. The germline V gene encodes CDR1 MGHDK and CDR2 SYGVNS. CDR3 amino acids: CASGLAGTTDTQYF. In DNA form, the CDR3 reads TGTGCCAGCGGACTAGCGGGGACCACAGATACGCAGTATTTT.

The rearrangement uses TRBV2 and TRBJ1-4; D is ambiguous. Germline-derived CDR1 and CDR2 are SNHLY and FYNNEI. The length of the CDR3 is 13 residues. Trimming left V 2 bases short and J 6 bases short, with 7 bases between. The CDR3 region has the DNA TGTGCCAGCAGTGAAAACCCAGATGAAAAACTGTTTTTT. This gives the protein CASSENPDEKLFF.

The chain has TRBV19 and TRBJ1-5; maybe TRBD1 (6 bases). The CDR3 has 15 residues. Germline CDR1 is LNHDA and CDR2 is SQIVND (reference sequence). The ends were cut back, 8 bases at V and 0 bases at J, with 14 bases in the middle. CDR3 protein: CASAQGPYSNQPQHF. CDR3 nucleotides: TGTGCCAGTGCACAGGGTCCATATAGCAATCAGCCCCAGCATTTT.

The CDR3 sequence: CASSLVPGRSYNEQFF. The CDR3 DNA sequence: TGCGCCAGCAGCTTGGTACCCGGGCGCTCCTACAATGAGCAGTTCTTC. This sequence joins TRBV5-1 and TRBJ2-1; D gene unclear. Trimming removed 0 bases at V and 0 bases at J, with 10 bases between. In germline, CDR1 is SGHRS, CDR2 YFSETQ. The CDR3 runs 16 residues.

The chain combines TRBV6-5 with TRBJ1-5; possibly TRBD1 for D (6 bases). Germline V gives CDR1 MNHEY, CDR2 SVGAGI. Trimming removed 11 bases at V and 10 bases at J, with 27 bases between. The CDR3 consists of 15 residues. The CDR3 region has the DNA TGTGCCCGCGCCTGGGGGGTGGGGGGGGGCAGACCCCAGCATTTT. Encoded protein: CARAWGVGGGRPQHF.

The chain couples TRBV30 to TRBJ1-2; possible D gene TRBD1, 5 bases. Germline CDR1 GTSNPN, CDR2 SVGIG (reference sequence). The ends were cut back, 4 bases at V and 6 bases at J, with 21 bases in the middle. The CDR3 has 15 residues. The DNA for the CDR3 is TGTGCCTGGAACCCACCGGGACGGTATACGGATGGCTACACCTTC. Protein: CAWNPPGRYTDGYTF. Variable domain in full (rest from reference TRBV30 and TRBJ1-2): SQTIHQWPATLVQPVGSPLSLECTVEGTSNPNLYWYRQAAGRGLQLLFYSVGIGQISSEVPQNLSASRPQDRQFILSSKKLLLSDSGFYLCAWNPPGRYTDGYTFGSGTRLTVV.

The chain recombines TRBV2 with TRBJ2-1; TRBD2 agrees at 12 bases. The CDR3 length is 18 residues. From germline, CDR1 is SNHLY and CDR2 FYNNEI. The CDR3 bases are TGTGCAGATCAGCCGGGGCTAGCGGGAGGGAGATCCTACAATGAGCAGTTCTTC. Residues: CADQPGLAGGRSYNEQFF.

V gene TRBV5-8 combines with J gene TRBJ1-5; 7 bases are a match to TRBD1. With V trimmed by 3 bases and J by 3 bases, 9 bases remained unmatched. The CDR3 sequence is 16 residues long. Germline V gene data show CDR1 as SGHTS and CDR2 as YDEGEE. The CDR3 here is CASSSGQVQLNQPQHF. The CDR3 DNA is TGTGCCAGCAGCTCCGGACAGGTCCAACTCAATCAGCCCCAGCATTTT. Drawing the rest from reference TRBV5-8 and TRBJ1-5, the complete variable domain is EAGVTQSPTHLIKTRGQQATLRCSPISGHTSVYWYQQALGLGLQFLLWYDEGEERNRGNFPPRFSGRQFPNYSSELNVNALELEDSALYLCASSSGQVQLNQPQHFGDGTRLSIL.

To note about this clone: The junction does not match germline at one end; this may be a read error. V and J are TRBV19 and TRBJ1-2, with D possibly being TRBD1 (5 bases). Germline V lookup: CDR1 LNHDA, CDR2 SQIVND (reference sequence). The CDR3 is 15 residues long. CDR3: CASSRWGSPNYGYTF. CDR3 sequence (DNA): TGTGCCAGTAGTAGGTGGGGGTCCCCTAACTATGGCTATACCTTC.

The V call is TRBV2, the J call TRBJ1-5, with D possibly being TRBD1 (5 bases). Germline CDR1 reads SNHLY; CDR2 reads FYNNEI. Trimming removed 4 bases from V and 11 bases from J, with 15 bases in between. The CDR3 has 13 residues. In nucleotides, the CDR3 is TGTGCCAGCAGTGGCTATTGGGGCGTAACCCAGCATTTT. This gives the protein CASSGYWGVTQHF.

The V gene is TRBV4-2, the J gene TRBJ2-5; 8 nucleotides agree with TRBD2. In germline, CDR1 is LGHNA, CDR2 YNFKEQ. This CDR3 region has 15 residues. Trimming cost V 1 base and J 4 bases; bases outside gene matches: 5. The CDR3 is CASSQVTGGVETQYF. In nucleotides, the CDR3 is TGTGCCAGCAGCCAAGTCACGGGAGGGGTAGAGACCCAGTACTTC.

V and J are TRBV19 and TRBJ1-1, with 7 bases lining up with TRBD1. CDR1 is LNHDA and CDR2 is SQIVND in the germline V gene (reference sequence). CDR3 length: 14 amino acids. The V segment lost 3 bases and the J segment 3 bases; nucleotides outside the gene matches: 4. The CDR3 loop reads CASSMGRGYTEAFF. CDR3 coding DNA: TGTGCCAGTAGTATGGGCAGGGGGTACACTGAAGCTTTCTTT.

The chain is built from TRBV7-3 and TRBJ2-1; maybe TRBD1 (6 bases). The CDR3 length is 14 residues. Germline CDR1 is SGHTA and CDR2 is FQGTGA. Trimming pared 3 bases from V and 5 bases from J, leaving 11 bases between. The CDR3 loop is CASSLRGGNNEQFF. The CDR3 DNA is TGTGCCAGCAGCTTGAGAGGGGGAAACAATGAGCAGTTCTTC. Full variable domain (rest looked up from reference TRBV7-3 and TRBJ2-1): GAGVSQTPSNKVTEKGKYVELRCDPISGHTALYWYRQSLGQGPEFLIYFQGTGAADDSGLPNDRFFAVRPEGSVSTLKIQRTERGDSAVYLCASSLRGGNNEQFFGPGTRLTVL.

The chain is built from TRBV3-1 (or the pseudogene TRBV3-2) and TRBJ2-3, with TRBD2 matching over 7 bases. The germline V gene has CDR1 LGHDT and CDR2 YNNKEL (reference sequence). The CDR3 contains 16 residues. V shed 4 bases and J 2 bases; nucleotides not matched to a gene: 9. The CDR3 spells CASSLLGGSPTDTQYF. The CDR3 nucleotides read TGTGCCAGCAGCCTTTTGGGCGGGAGTCCCACAGATACGCAGTATTTT.

The rearrangement joins TRBV4-1 to TRBJ1-5; D unclear. V gave up 4 bases and J gave up 8 bases, with 15 bases separating them. The CDR3 has 14 residues. CDR1 is MGHRA and CDR2 is YSYEKL in the germline V gene. CDR3 bases: TGCGCCAGCAGCCTAGAGGGCGGGAGAAAGCCCCAGCATTTT. Translating gives CASSLEGGRKPQHF.

The chain carries TRBV11-2 and TRBJ1-2; D ambiguous. CDR3 size: 14 residues. In germline, CDR1 is SGHAT, CDR2 FQNNGV. The ends were cut back, 3 bases at V and 6 bases at J, with 14 bases in the middle. The CDR3 loop reads CASSFRGRVDGYTF. Here the CDR3 DNA reads TGTGCCAGCAGCTTTAGAGGGCGGGTAGATGGCTACACCTTC.

V and J are TRBV6-6 and TRBJ1-5; the D gene is possibly TRBD1 (6 bases). CDR1 and CDR2 (germline): MNHNY, SVGAGI (reference sequence). V was trimmed by 8 bases and J by 5 bases, leaving 13 bases between them. CDR3 length: 13 residues. The CDR3, as DNA: TGTGCCAGCCTACGGGGGGCCTATCAGCCCCAGCATTTT. It is translated as CASLRGAYQPQHF.